The 6 T cell receptor beta chains below all came from one sample that was sequenced in a study of shared clonotypes between healthy human individuals. Using immunoSEQ multiplex PCR, the repertoire was profiled, and TCRdb retains in-frame clones only, with some absent. The sample carries hundreds of thousands of clones, around 78% recorded once. The source material was PBMCs. The receptors originated from a middle-aged woman in good health. Some clones in this sample may be carry-over from other donors' samples.

Of note for this clone: The same CDR3 arises from other DNA sequences in this sample as well. The rearrangement joins TRBV6-6 to TRBJ1-4; no clear D. The germline gives CDR1 MNHNY, CDR2 SVGAGI (reference sequence). Trimming removed 0 bases at V and 0 bases at J, with 5 bases between. CDR3 length: 15 residues. The CDR3 bases are TGTGCCAGCAGTTACTCACGTGCAACTAATGAAAAACTGTTTTTT. This gives the protein CASSYSRATNEKLFF.

The chain recombines TRBV10-3 with TRBJ2-5; a weak D match, TRBD2 (6 bases). Trimming pared 3 bases from V and 5 bases from J, leaving 13 bases between. Germline V gives CDR1 ENHRY, CDR2 SYGVKD. The CDR3 is 14 amino acids. The CDR3 loop reads CAISDGGLMETQYF. Here the CDR3 DNA reads TGTGCCATCAGTGATGGGGGACTCATGGAGACCCAGTACTTC.

The V call is TRBV5-1, the J call TRBJ2-3, with TRBD1 matching over 9 bases. CDR3 length equals 15 residues. The ends lost 6 bases at V and 3 bases at J; junction bases unmatched: 8. Per the germline V gene, CDR1 is SGHRS and CDR2 is YFSETQ. In DNA form, the CDR3 reads TGCGCCAGCAAGTTGGGACAGGGTATTACAGATACGCAGTATTTT. Translated, it gives CASKLGQGITDTQYF.

The chain links TRBV27 to TRBJ1-3; D gene unclear. This CDR3 has 12 residues. Trimming stripped 4 bases from V and 4 bases from J, with 5 bases between. CDR1 MNHEY and CDR2 SMNVEV come from the germline V gene (reference sequence). The CDR3 region has the DNA TGTGCCAGCAGTTCTAAAGGAAACACCATATATTTT. It specifies CASSSKGNTIYF.

The chain employs TRBV6-1 and TRBJ2-1; 8 positions match TRBD1. With V trimmed by 7 bases and J by 8 bases, 7 bases remained unmatched. Germline-derived CDR1 and CDR2 are MNHNS and SASEGT. The CDR3 is 13 residues long. The CDR3 DNA reads as TGTGCCAGCACAGGACAGGGAATGGATGAGCAGTTCTTC. Amino acid sequence: CASTGQGMDEQFF.

This chain links TRBV9 with TRBJ2-2; the D is unclear. V lost 0 bases and J 4 bases, leaving 7 bases between the germline ends. The CDR3 sequence is 14 residues long. Germline lookup yields CDR1 SGDLS and CDR2 YYNGEE. The CDR3 sequence: CASSVVMGTGELFF. The DNA of the CDR3 is TGTGCCAGCAGCGTAGTAATGGGCACCGGGGAGCTGTTTTTT.